This T cell receptor beta chain was identified in a study of cytomegalovirus exposure and HLA in healthy donors. Study-wide findings and caveats: In a later analysis, at a false discovery rate of 0.05, 16,951 TCR beta sequences were associated with HLA alleles. Most CMV-associated TCR beta chains appeared HLA-restricted in a later analysis.

The primer mix had 60 Vbeta and 13 Jbeta primers. Here immunoSEQ multiplex PCR was the method, and the copy in TCRdb shows in-frame clones only, minus some. The data contain approximately 160,000 clones, 68% of them singletons. Concerning this clone: Its antigen is currently unknown.

J gave up 2 bases and V 2 bases, and 7 bases lay outside the gene matches. The CDR3 has 16 residues. Looked up from germline, CDR1 is SGDLS and CDR2 is YYNGEE. Sequencing was carried out using PBMCs. The receptor was derived from a middle-aged man in good health and CMV-seronegative. This chain connects TRBV9 to TRBJ2-3; 8 nucleotides match TRBD2. For the CDR3, the DNA is TGTGCCAGCAGCGTCGCCGGGACTAGACTCACAGATACGCAGTATTTT. Protein: CASSVAGTRLTDTQYF.